This TCR beta chain comes out of a study of CXCR3-negative and CXCR3-positive naive CD8 T cells. Per germline, CDR1 DFQATT and CDR2 SNEGSKA (reference sequence). The CDR3 runs 15 residues. The TRB cDNA libraries were prepared by 5' RACE with UMI labels. TCRdb re-called the 5' RACE reads and gives one entry per CDR3 protein, without DNA. The sample shows about 80,000 distinct CDR3 sequences, and 1.6% sits with its ten largest clones. Sorts performed in triplicate captured 300,000 cells each from every CD8+ T cell subset. The gene calls are TRBV20-1 and TRBJ2-7; the D call of TRBD2 rests on TCRdb alone, since no DNA is present to check it. Sequenced: naive CXCR3- CD8+ T cells from blood. The sample's subset: CD45RO-CCR7+CD27+CD95- naive CD8+ T cells lacking CXCR3 (TNR3-). The sequence was obtained from a human donor in good health. Some clones in this sample may be carry-over from other donors' samples. The CDR3 sequence: CSARVPSGLSYEQYF.